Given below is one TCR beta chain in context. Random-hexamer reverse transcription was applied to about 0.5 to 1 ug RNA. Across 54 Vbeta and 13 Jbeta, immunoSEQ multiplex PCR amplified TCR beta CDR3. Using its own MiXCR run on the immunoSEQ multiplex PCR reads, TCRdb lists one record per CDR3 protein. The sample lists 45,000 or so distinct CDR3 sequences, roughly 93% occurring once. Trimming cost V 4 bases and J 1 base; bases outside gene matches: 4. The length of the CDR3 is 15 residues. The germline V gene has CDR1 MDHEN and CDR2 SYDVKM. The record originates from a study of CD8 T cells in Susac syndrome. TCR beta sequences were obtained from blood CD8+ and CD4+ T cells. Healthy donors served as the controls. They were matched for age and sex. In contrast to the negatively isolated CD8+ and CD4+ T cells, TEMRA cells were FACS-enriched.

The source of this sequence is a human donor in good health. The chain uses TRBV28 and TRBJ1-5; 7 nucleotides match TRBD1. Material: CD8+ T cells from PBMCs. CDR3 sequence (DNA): TGTGCCAGCAGTTCCGGACAGGTCAGCAATCAGCCCCAGCATTTT. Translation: CASSSGQVSNQPQHF.